This record concerns one T cell receptor beta chain sequence. Germline CDR1 reads SEHNR; CDR2 reads FQNEAQ (reference sequence). This CDR3 comprises 15 residues. V was shortened by 5 bases and J by 5 bases, with 18 bases between the two germline ends. Method: immunoSEQ multiplex PCR; TCRdb's copy keeps in-frame clones and lacks some. The sample yields fewer than 100,000 clones, more than 75% seen once. The data stem from a study of glioma-infiltrating T cells after dendritic cell vaccination. Material: blood, obtained before dendritic cell vaccination. This chain uses TRBV7-9 with TRBJ1-2; D is possibly TRBD1 (5 bases). The clonotype originates from a human donor with glioblastoma. The CDR3 coding sequence is TGTGCCAGCAGCCGCGACACAGACAAGGGGTATGGCTACACCTTC. Amino acids: CASSRDTDKGYGYTF.